A selection of T cell receptor beta chains follows, all from one sample in a study of patients and donors after allogeneic stem cell transplantation. MiXCR, run by TCRdb on the RT-PCR reads, gives a single entry per CDR3 protein. The sample lists a few hundred thousand distinct CDR3 sequences, less than 15% seen once, with more than 9% in the top ten. Sequencing was carried out using blood, either unsorted or a sorted T cell fraction (not recorded which). The origin of the receptors is a human donor who was either an allogeneic HSCT recipient or a stem cell or donor lymphocyte infusion donor (not recorded which). It is not recorded whose cells these are; they may come from a transplant donor. The CDR3 runs from the conserved cysteine through the conserved F or W. D genes are given only for firm matches. Not all rows give a size; the values are once, few, many and, for expanded clones, a class.

clone size: many; D gene: -; V gene: TRBV12-3/TRBV12-4; J gene: TRBJ2-7; CDR3 protein: CASSSDHEQYF; CDR3 DNA: TGTGCCAGCAGTTCAGACCACGAGCAGTACTTC
clone size: -; D gene: -; V gene: TRBV27; J gene: TRBJ1-4; CDR3 protein: CASSLSTAEKLFFF; CDR3 DNA: -
clone size: -; D gene: -; V gene: TRBV7-3; J gene: TRBJ1-1; CDR3 protein: CASSGHMNTEAFF; CDR3 DNA: TGTGCCAGCAGCGGCCACATGAACACTGAAGCTTTCTTT
clone size: few; D gene: -; V gene: TRBV6-1; J gene: TRBJ2-1; CDR3 protein: CASTEQGGNNEQFF; CDR3 DNA: TGTGCCAGCACTGAACAGGGGGGGAACAATGAGCAGTTCTTC
clone size: many; D gene: TRBD1; V gene: TRBV7-2; J gene: TRBJ2-2; CDR3 protein: CASSPGQWNTGELFF; CDR3 DNA: TGTGCCAGCAGCCCGGGACAGTGGAACACCGGGGAGCTGTTTTTT
clone size: few; D gene: -; V gene: TRBV2; J gene: TRBJ1-2; CDR3 protein: CASSEAGNRARGGYTF; CDR3 DNA: TGTGCCAGCAGTGAAGCGGGGAACAGGGCCCGAGGTGGCTACACCTTC
clone size: many; D gene: -; V gene: TRBV19; J gene: TRBJ2-1; CDR3 protein: CASSIKSSPYNEQFF; CDR3 DNA: TGTGCCAGTAGTATAAAGTCGTCCCCCTACAATGAGCAGTTCTTC
clone size: -; D gene: TRBD1; V gene: TRBV12-3/TRBV12-4; J gene: TRBJ1-2; CDR3 protein: CASSPTGTGGRGYTF; CDR3 DNA: TGTGCCAGCAGTCCCACCGGGACAGGGGGCCGAGGCTACACCTTC
clone size: -; D gene: -; V gene: TRBV20-1; J gene: TRBJ2-7; CDR3 protein: CSAAGVGWEQYF; CDR3 DNA: TGCAGTGCTGCCGGTGTCGGGTGGGAGCAGTACTTC
clone size: few; D gene: TRBD1; V gene: TRBV12-3/TRBV12-4; J gene: TRBJ1-4; CDR3 protein: CASTKNRGEKLFF; CDR3 DNA: TGTGCCAGCACCAAAAACAGGGGCGAAAAACTGTTTTTT
clone size: -; D gene: -; V gene: TRBV20-1; J gene: TRBJ1-6; CDR3 protein: CSARRTEAASPLHF; CDR3 DNA: TGCAGTGCTAGACGCACAGAGGCGGCTTCACCCCTCCACTTT
clone size: -; D gene: -; V gene: TRBV5-1; J gene: TRBJ2-2; CDR3 protein: CASSLEGRELFF; CDR3 DNA: TGCGCCAGCAGCTTGGAGGGCCGGGAGCTGTTTTTT
clone size: many; D gene: -; V gene: TRBV25-1; J gene: TRBJ1-1; CDR3 protein: CASTEGIGPAFF; CDR3 DNA: TGTGCCAGCACCGAAGGTATAGGGCCAGCTTTCTTT
clone size: -; D gene: TRBD1; V gene: TRBV20-1; J gene: TRBJ2-7; CDR3 protein: CSAHRDRVSYEQYF; CDR3 DNA: TGCAGTGCTCACCGGGACAGGGTGTCCTACGAGCAGTACTTC
clone size: few; D gene: TRBD1; V gene: TRBV5-1; J gene: TRBJ1-1; CDR3 protein: CASSLAAGGDTEAFF; CDR3 DNA: TGCGCCAGCAGCTTGGCCGCAGGGGGGGACACTGAAGCTTTCTTT
clone size: -; D gene: -; V gene: TRBV11-3; J gene: TRBJ2-6; CDR3 protein: CASSPRGTGANVLTF; CDR3 DNA: TGTGCCAGCAGCCCCCGCGGAACTGGGGCCAACGTCCTGACTTTC
clone size: many; D gene: TRBD2; V gene: TRBV20-1; J gene: TRBJ2-1; CDR3 protein: CSARSSGRNEQFF; CDR3 DNA: TGCAGTGCCAGGTCTAGCGGGAGGAATGAGCAGTTCTTC
clone size: few; D gene: -; V gene: TRBV2; J gene: TRBJ2-7; CDR3 protein: CASMAPSSYEQYF; CDR3 DNA: TGTGCCAGCATGGCGCCAAGCTCCTACGAGCAGTACTTC
clone size: few; D gene: -; V gene: TRBV9; J gene: TRBJ1-1; CDR3 protein: CASSSRLDTEAFF; CDR3 DNA: TGTGCCAGCAGCTCTCGTCTGGACACTGAAGCTTTCTTT
clone size: -; D gene: -; V gene: TRBV5-6; J gene: TRBJ2-5; CDR3 protein: CASSLGQGTEYF; CDR3 DNA: TGTGCCAGCAGCTTGGGTCAGGGGACCGAGTACTTC
clone size: -; D gene: -; V gene: TRBV12-3/TRBV12-4; J gene: TRBJ1-2; CDR3 protein: CASRKTGLAYGYTF; CDR3 DNA: TGTGCCAGCAGAAAAACAGGGTTGGCCTATGGCTACACCTTC
clone size: many; D gene: -; V gene: TRBV5-1; J gene: TRBJ1-1; CDR3 protein: CASSLEGDVYTEAFF; CDR3 DNA: TGCGCCAGCAGCTTGGAGGGGGACGTATACACTGAAGCTTTCTTT
clone size: many; D gene: -; V gene: TRBV29-1; J gene: TRBJ2-1; CDR3 protein: CSVVNGYNEQFF; CDR3 DNA: TGCAGCGTGGTTAATGGGTACAATGAGCAGTTCTTC
clone size: -; D gene: -; V gene: TRBV10-3; J gene: TRBJ1-5; CDR3 protein: CAISESRQGVSNQPQHF; CDR3 DNA: TGTGCCATCAGTGAGTCGCGCCAGGGTGTTAGCAATCAGCCCCAGCATTTT
clone size: few; D gene: -; V gene: TRBV11-3; J gene: TRBJ2-1; CDR3 protein: CASSLEGVGGRGEQFF; CDR3 DNA: TGTGCCAGCAGCTTAGAAGGCGTCGGGGGGCGGGGGGAGCAGTTCTTC
clone size: -; D gene: TRBD1; V gene: TRBV12-3/TRBV12-4; J gene: TRBJ2-4; CDR3 protein: CASRRQGNIQYF; CDR3 DNA: TGTGCCAGCAGACGACAGGGGAACATTCAGTACTTC
clone size: many; D gene: TRBD2; V gene: TRBV30; J gene: TRBJ2-7; CDR3 protein: CAWSRTSTYEQYF; CDR3 DNA: TGTGCCTGGAGTCGGACTAGCACCTACGAGCAGTACTTC
clone size: many; D gene: TRBD2; V gene: TRBV24-1; J gene: TRBJ2-3; CDR3 protein: CATSDLGLAGGPSDTQYF; CDR3 DNA: TGTGCCACCAGTGATTTGGGACTAGCGGGAGGGCCTTCCGATACGCAGTATTTT
clone size: medium-sized; D gene: -; V gene: TRBV29-1; J gene: TRBJ1-6; CDR3 protein: CSVARPYNSPLHF; CDR3 DNA: TGCAGCGTTGCCCGGCCCTATAATTCACCCCTCCACTTT
clone size: -; D gene: -; V gene: TRBV6-5; J gene: TRBJ2-5; CDR3 protein: CASRLRGETQYF; CDR3 DNA: TGTGCCAGCAGACTCAGGGGAGAGACCCAGTACTTC
clone size: -; D gene: TRBD2; V gene: TRBV11-2; J gene: TRBJ2-1; CDR3 protein: CASSFSGLAGGPYNEQFF; CDR3 DNA: TGTGCCAGCAGCTTTTCGGGACTAGCGGGAGGGCCTTACAATGAGCAGTTCTTC
clone size: few; D gene: -; V gene: TRBV3-1; J gene: TRBJ2-5; CDR3 protein: CASSQAAQGSRETQYF; CDR3 DNA: TGTGCCAGCAGCCAAGCGGCGCAGGGTTCACGAGAGACCCAGTACTTC
clone size: -; D gene: -; V gene: TRBV29-1; J gene: TRBJ1-3; CDR3 protein: CSVEQAMDTIYF; CDR3 DNA: TGCAGCGTTGAACAGGCCATGGACACCATATATTTT
clone size: -; D gene: -; V gene: TRBV6-1; J gene: TRBJ1-6; CDR3 protein: CASMDGAPNSPLHF; CDR3 DNA: TGTGCCAGCATGGACGGGGCACCCAATTCACCCCTCCACTTT
clone size: many; D gene: -; V gene: TRBV12-3/TRBV12-4; J gene: TRBJ2-5; CDR3 protein: CASSSSVETQYF; CDR3 DNA: TGTGCCAGCAGTTCCAGCGTGGAGACCCAGTACTTC
clone size: many; D gene: -; V gene: TRBV14; J gene: TRBJ2-2; CDR3 protein: CASSLTGGNTGELFF; CDR3 DNA: TGTGCCAGCAGCCTGACGGGCGGTAACACCGGGGAGCTGTTTTTT
clone size: few; D gene: -; V gene: TRBV29-1; J gene: TRBJ1-2; CDR3 protein: CSVEWTRLNYGYTF; CDR3 DNA: TGCAGCGTTGAATGGACCCGACTCAACTATGGCTACACCTTC
clone size: -; D gene: -; V gene: TRBV28; J gene: TRBJ1-2; CDR3 protein: CASSERDASGYTF; CDR3 DNA: TGTGCCAGCAGCGAACGGGACGCTTCTGGCTACACCTTC
clone size: many; D gene: -; V gene: TRBV29-1; J gene: TRBJ1-2; CDR3 protein: CSVAGTDYGYTF; CDR3 DNA: TGCAGCGTTGCAGGGACGGACTATGGCTACACCTTC
clone size: few; D gene: TRBD2; V gene: TRBV5-1; J gene: TRBJ2-7; CDR3 protein: CASSLDKAGHYEQYF; CDR3 DNA: TGCGCCAGCAGCTTGGATAAAGCGGGGCATTACGAGCAGTACTTC
clone size: few; D gene: -; V gene: TRBV24-1; J gene: TRBJ2-6; CDR3 protein: CATSDNRVPGANVLTF; CDR3 DNA: TGTGCCACCAGTGACAACAGGGTTCCGGGGGCCAACGTCCTGACTTTC
clone size: few; D gene: TRBD1; V gene: TRBV20-1; J gene: TRBJ1-4; CDR3 protein: CSARDQGGGEKLFF; CDR3 DNA: TGCAGTGCTAGAGATCAGGGGGGTGGTGAAAAACTGTTTTTT
clone size: few; D gene: TRBD2; V gene: TRBV19; J gene: TRBJ2-1; CDR3 protein: CASSIGGLAAKEQFF; CDR3 DNA: TGTGCCAGTAGTATAGGGGGACTAGCCGCAAAAGAGCAGTTCTTC
clone size: many; D gene: -; V gene: TRBV5-1; J gene: TRBJ1-1; CDR3 protein: CASSLEGVGLLVNTEAFF; CDR3 DNA: TGCGCCAGCAGCTTGGAGGGAGTGGGCCTCTTGGTGAACACTGAAGCTTTCTTT
clone size: -; D gene: -; V gene: TRBV19; J gene: TRBJ2-7; CDR3 protein: CASSIGGQPYEQYF; CDR3 DNA: TGTGCCAGTAGTATTGGAGGACAGCCCTACGAGCAGTACTTC
clone size: many; D gene: -; V gene: TRBV7-7; J gene: TRBJ2-5; CDR3 protein: CASSLAWAAQETQYF; CDR3 DNA: TGTGCTAGCAGCTTAGCTTGGGCGGCCCAAGAGACCCAGTACTTC
clone size: many; D gene: TRBD2; V gene: TRBV7-3; J gene: TRBJ2-3; CDR3 protein: CASSYGGDTDTQYF; CDR3 DNA: TGTGCCAGCAGCTACGGGGGGGACACAGATACGCAGTATTTT
clone size: few; D gene: -; V gene: TRBV6-1; J gene: TRBJ1-6; CDR3 protein: CASSPARGAVSPLHF; CDR3 DNA: TGTGCCAGCAGCCCCGCCCGGGGGGCGGTTTCACCCCTCCACTTT
clone size: many; D gene: -; V gene: TRBV29-1; J gene: TRBJ1-1; CDR3 protein: CSVERGDNTEAFF; CDR3 DNA: TGCAGCGTTGAAAGGGGCGACAACACTGAAGCTTTCTTT
clone size: few; D gene: -; V gene: TRBV14; J gene: TRBJ1-1; CDR3 protein: CASSQRTGFGTEAFF; CDR3 DNA: TGTGCCAGCAGCCAGAGAACCGGGTTTGGCACTGAAGCTTTCTTT
clone size: few; D gene: TRBD1; V gene: TRBV20-1; J gene: TRBJ2-5; CDR3 protein: CSARDFRGQETQYF; CDR3 DNA: TGCAGTGCTAGAGATTTCAGGGGGCAGGAGACCCAGTACTTC
clone size: -; D gene: TRBD1; V gene: TRBV6-1; J gene: TRBJ2-1; CDR3 protein: CASSPTGTGFSIEQFF; CDR3 DNA: TGTGCCAGCAGTCCCACCGGGACAGGGTTCTCCATCGAGCAGTTCTTC
clone size: -; D gene: -; V gene: TRBV9; J gene: TRBJ1-5; CDR3 protein: CASSVEGDGNQPQHF; CDR3 DNA: TGTGCCAGCAGCGTAGAGGGGGATGGCAATCAGCCCCAGCATTTT
clone size: -; D gene: -; V gene: TRBV28; J gene: TRBJ1-2; CDR3 protein: CASSSPGTMNYGYTF; CDR3 DNA: TGTGCCAGCAGTTCACCGGGAACTATGAACTATGGCTACACCTTC